The 23 T cell receptor beta chains below all came from one sample that was sequenced in a study of CD8 T cells in ankylosing spondylitis. Points from the study as a whole: Characteristic of ankylosing spondylitis blood, it appeared, was a TCR beta motif comprising several highly homologous variants.

Their target antigens are unknown. Via MiXCR, TCRdb re-called the 5' RACE reads, giving one row per CDR3 protein. Among some 240,000 distinct CDR3 sequences listed, about 7% were seen once. What was sequenced was blood, either unsorted or a sorted T cell fraction (not recorded which). The receptors originated from a male donor with ankylosing spondylitis.

This clonotype was observed many times. The chain uses TRBV4-3 and TRBJ1-5; TRBD1 matches 8 bases. V shed 4 bases, J shed 7 bases, and the junction held 9 bases outside the gene matches. The CDR3 sequence is 15 residues long. Germline CDR1 is LGHNA and CDR2 is YSLEER. CDR3 sequence reads: CASSPRRGRDQPQHF. The CDR3 DNA sequence: TGCGCCAGCAGCCCCCGCAGGGGGCGAGACCAGCCCCAGCATTTT.

This clonotype occurred many times. V gene TRBV28 combines with J gene TRBJ1-4, with TRBD1 identical over 10 bases. This CDR3 spans 17 amino acids. Germline CDR1 is MDHEN and CDR2 is SYDVKM. Unmatched junction bases numbered 9, after V lost 8 bases and J lost 0 bases. CDR3 amino acids: CASRDRGTGATNEKLFF. The DNA of the CDR3 is TGTGCCAGCCGGGACAGGGGAACCGGTGCAACTAATGAAAAACTGTTTTTT.

The gene calls are TRBV30 and TRBJ2-1; 8 bases are a match to TRBD2. V shed 4 bases and J 10 bases; nucleotides not matched to a gene: 12. This CDR3 has 14 residues. Germline-derived CDR1 and CDR2 are GTSNPN and SVGIG (reference sequence). The CDR3 protein is CAWTEEAGGPEQFF. CDR3 DNA: TGTGCCTGGACGGAGGAGGCGGGGGGCCCCGAGCAGTTCTTC.

This rearrangement joins TRBV6-2 or TRBV6-3 to TRBJ2-7; D remains unclear. CDR3 length: 12 residues. Per germline, CDR1 MNHEY and CDR2 SVGEGT. The V end was cut by 11 bases, the J end by 2 bases, with 13 bases between. For the CDR3, the DNA is TGTGCCCACGCGCGCACGCCCTACGAGCAGTACTTC. Translated, it gives CAHARTPYEQYF.

This clonotype was detected ten times or more. The chain is built from TRBV5-1 and TRBJ2-1; D gene unclear. CDR3 size: 16 residues. V lost 3 bases and J lost 0, with 13 bases in between. Per the germline V gene, CDR1 is SGHRS and CDR2 is YFSETQ. Written as DNA, the CDR3 is TGCGCCAGCAGCTCGGATGACTGGATCTCCTACAATGAGCAGTTCTTC. Translating gives CASSSDDWISYNEQFF.

The table lists this clonotype with many counts. The chain carries TRBV9 and TRBJ2-7; D is unresolved. CDR3 length: 14 amino acids. V was clipped by 3 bases and J by 4 bases, with 14 bases between them. Looked up from germline, CDR1 is SGDLS and CDR2 is YYNGEE. CDR3 coding DNA: TGTGCCAGCAGCGGCGACGTGTTCAATTACGAGCAGTACTTC. This translates into CASSGDVFNYEQYF.

This clonotype has at least ten counts. V usage is TRBV12-3 or TRBV12-4 and J usage is TRBJ1-6, with 9 nucleotides matching TRBD1. V lost 6 bases to trimming and J lost 10 bases; unmatched junction nucleotides: 10. The CDR3 loop spans 15 amino acids. The CDR3 sequence is CASRLGDREWSPLHF. The CDR3 DNA reads as TGTGCCAGCAGACTCGGGGACAGGGAATGGTCACCCCTCCACTTT.

This clonotype has a count of ten or more. V usage is TRBV5-6 and J usage is TRBJ1-3, with D unresolved. The CDR3 is 12 amino acids. Trimming left V 7 bases short and J 1 base short, with 6 bases between. Looked up from germline, CDR1 is SGHDT and CDR2 is YYEEEE. CDR3 nucleotides: TGTGCCAGCCAAAGTTCTGGAAACACCATATATTTT. Its translation is CASQSSGNTIYF.

In its sample, this clonotype was seen a few times. The chain recombines TRBV29-1 with TRBJ2-7, with 9 bases fitting TRBD1. The CDR3 loop spans 13 amino acids. The germline gives CDR1 SQVTM, CDR2 ANQGSEA. Trimming removed 2 bases from V and 6 bases from J; junction bases left unmatched: 5. CDR3 nucleotide sequence: TGCAGCGTTGAATCCGGGACAGGGATCGAGCAGTACTTC. Protein sequence: CSVESGTGIEQYF.

This clonotype has only a few counts. This chain's CDR3 is CSARDAGQGLYGYTF. CDR3 bases: TGCAGTGCTAGAGATGCGGGACAGGGCCTATATGGCTACACCTTC. The chain couples TRBV20-1 to TRBJ1-2; TRBD1 matches 9 bases. With 0 bases clipped from V and 5 bases from J, the junction kept 7 bases outside the gene matches. The germline V gene encodes CDR1 DFQATT and CDR2 SNEGSKA (reference sequence). The CDR3 is 15 residues long.

This clonotype was detected ten times or more. The rearrangement links TRBV3-1 to TRBJ2-4, with TRBD2 identical over 7 bases. This CDR3 comprises 14 residues. Germline trimming cut 0 bases from V and 6 bases from J; bases unmatched to any gene: 2. Germline CDR1 and CDR2: LGHDT and YNNKEL (reference sequence). DNA for the CDR3: TGTGCCAGCAGCCAAGATCGGACTAGAAACATTCAGTACTTC. Translating it yields CASSQDRTRNIQYF.

This clonotype was seen many times. The chain couples TRBV2 to TRBJ2-3, with 7 positions matching TRBD1. V lost 7 bases and J lost 4; bases outside the gene matches: 5. Germline loops: CDR1 SNHLY, CDR2 FYNNEI. CDR3 size: 13 residues. CDR3: CASNGDSADTQYF. CDR3 bases: TGTGCCAGCAATGGGGACAGCGCAGATACGCAGTATTTT.

The chain joins TRBV15 to TRBJ1-5; D unresolved. The CDR3 loop spans 18 amino acids. Germline CDR1 LNHNV, CDR2 YYDKDF (reference sequence). V lost 0 bases to trimming and J lost 4 bases, with 19 bases between them. The CDR3 reads CATSRDWVIWGGNQPQHF. The DNA of the CDR3 is TGTGCCACCAGCAGAGATTGGGTAATCTGGGGAGGGAATCAGCCCCAGCATTTT.

This clonotype was counted only a few times. The chain combines TRBV19 with TRBJ1-1; D is possibly TRBD1 (6 bases). Germline CDR1 and CDR2: LNHDA and SQIVND (reference sequence). The CDR3 runs to 14 residues. Trimming took off 5 bases at V and 6 bases at J, with 16 bases between the two ends. CDR3: CASSPPGGGAEAFF. CDR3 sequence (DNA): TGTGCCAGTAGTCCCCCGGGGGGCGGGGCTGAAGCTTTCTTT.

This clonotype was observed a handful of times. The chain is built from TRBV27 and TRBJ2-7; 10 bases are a match to TRBD2. Losses at the gene ends were 6 bases for V and 6 bases for J; bases not matched to a gene: 11. The CDR3 has 15 amino acids. CDR1 MNHEY and CDR2 SMNVEV come from the germline V gene (reference sequence). CDR3 DNA sequence: TGTGCCAGCAGCATTACCCTAGCGGGAGTAGCCGAGCAGTACTTC. Encoded protein: CASSITLAGVAEQYF.

This clonotype was seen more than once but under ten times. The chain combines TRBV20-1 with TRBJ1-5; no clear D gene. Trimming removed 1 base from V and 3 bases from J, with 10 bases in between. Per germline, CDR1 DFQATT and CDR2 SNEGSKA (reference sequence). The CDR3 has 14 residues. The CDR3 nucleotides read TGCAGTGCTAGAGGGGTTCGCTTCAATCAGCCCCAGCATTTT. Protein sequence: CSARGVRFNQPQHF.

This clonotype appeared many times. The chain joins TRBV11-1 to TRBJ2-5, with 10 bases matching TRBD2. Germline values: CDR1 SGHAT, CDR2 FQDESV (reference sequence). Trimming took 4 bases from V and 1 from J; bases not matched to a gene: 18. The CDR3 covers 20 residues. The CDR3 nucleotides read TGTGCCAGCAGCTCGCGGCCCGGGACTAGCGCCCTAGTAATCCAAGAGACCCAGTACTTC. Translating gives CASSSRPGTSALVIQETQYF.

This clonotype was seen repeatedly, ten times or more. The chain recombines TRBV5-1 with TRBJ2-3, with D possibly TRBD2 on 5 matching bases. Germline CDR1 is SGHRS and CDR2 is YFSETQ. Trimming removed 6 bases at V and 4 bases at J, with 12 bases between. The CDR3 is made up of 13 amino acids. The CDR3 protein is CASTPAGPDTQYF. The CDR3 DNA sequence: TGCGCCAGCACCCCGGCGGGCCCAGATACGCAGTATTTT.

This clonotype was recorded a few times. V usage is TRBV6-1 and J usage is TRBJ1-1; D not certain. Germline V CDR1 and CDR2: MNHNS, SASEGT. V lost 3 bases to trimming and J lost 5 bases, with 13 bases between them. There are 14 residues in the CDR3. The CDR3 DNA follows: TGTGCCAGCAGTGACCCCGGGCTTGGTACTGAAGCTTTCTTT. As protein: CASSDPGLGTEAFF.

This clonotype was counted many times. The chain links TRBV30 to TRBJ1-2; 7 bases line up with TRBD1. With V trimmed by 3 bases and J by 1 base, 26 bases remained unmatched. The length of the CDR3 is 21 residues. Germline CDR1 and CDR2: GTSNPN and SVGIG (reference sequence). The CDR3, as DNA: TGTGCCTGGAGGGGCCTCAGAATGACGGCGAATGACAGGGTAGTTAACTATGGCTACACCTTC. This gives the protein CAWRGLRMTANDRVVNYGYTF.

This clonotype was found many times. This chain uses TRBV6-1 with TRBJ2-2, with TRBD2 matching over 10 bases. The CDR3 contains 18 residues. CDR1 and CDR2 from the germline V gene are MNHNS and SASEGT. V shed 5 bases and J 5 bases; nucleotides not matched to a gene: 14. The CDR3 DNA is TGTGCCAGCAGTCCCCGAGGGAGCGGGAGGGTGTGGACCGGGGAGCTGTTTTTT. Protein product: CASSPRGSGRVWTGELFF.

This sequence joins TRBV19 and TRBJ2-7; the match to TRBD2 covers 11 bases. This CDR3 has 15 amino acids. The V and J ends lost 4 bases and 2 bases, in that order; junction bases with no gene match: 4. Per germline, CDR1 LNHDA and CDR2 SQIVND (reference sequence). The CDR3 loop is CASSNGTSGTYEQYF. The CDR3 DNA is TGTGCCAGTAGTAACGGGACTAGCGGAACCTACGAGCAGTACTTC.

V usage is TRBV27 and J usage is TRBJ2-1, with TRBD2 as a possible D gene (5 bases). CDR1 and CDR2 (germline): MNHEY, SMNVEV (reference sequence). V was trimmed by 3 bases and J by 5 bases, leaving 17 bases between them. There are 16 residues in the CDR3. CDR3 nucleotides: TGTGCCAGCAGTTTTATCCCGGGGTTGAGCAACAATGAGCAGTTCTTC. Translation gives CASSFIPGLSNNEQFF.